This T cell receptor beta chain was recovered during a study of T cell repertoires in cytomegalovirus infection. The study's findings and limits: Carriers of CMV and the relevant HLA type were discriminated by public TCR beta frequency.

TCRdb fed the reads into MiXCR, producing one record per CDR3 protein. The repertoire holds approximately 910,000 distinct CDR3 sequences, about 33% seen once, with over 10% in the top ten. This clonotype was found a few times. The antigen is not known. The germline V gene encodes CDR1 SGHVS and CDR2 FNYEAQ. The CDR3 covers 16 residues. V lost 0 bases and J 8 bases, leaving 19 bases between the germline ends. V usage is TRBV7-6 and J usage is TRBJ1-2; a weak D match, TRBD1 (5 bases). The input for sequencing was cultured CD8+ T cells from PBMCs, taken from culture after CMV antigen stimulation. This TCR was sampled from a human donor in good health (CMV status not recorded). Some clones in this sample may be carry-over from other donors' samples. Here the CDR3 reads CASSLARDRFVEGYTF. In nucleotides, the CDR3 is TGTGCCAGCAGCTTAGCCCGGGACCGCTTTGTGGAGGGCTACACCTTC.